This T cell receptor beta chain was obtained from a study of shared clonotypes between healthy human individuals. Study-wide points: The four-donor shared clonotypes exceeded non-shared clonotypes in generation probability, with non-shared ones scoring lower.

Splitting the CD4+ cells yielded a CD45RA+ naive subset and a CD45RA-negative memory subset. Genomic DNA belonging to each subset was distributed in equal measure over several immunoSEQ plates. The protocol was immunoSEQ multiplex PCR, while the TCRdb copy is restricted to in-frame clones and leaves out a portion. The table shows around 2.3 million clones, with around 95% occurring only once. As to this clone: Antigen: not known.

CDR1 and CDR2 from the germline V gene are MNHEY and SVGAGI. V shed 0 bases and J shed 5 bases, with 8 bases lying between them. The CDR3 has 14 residues. This clonotype was obtained from a man between 18 and 35 years old in good health. Sequenced sample: naive CD4+ T cells sorted from blood. Subset here: CD45RA+ positively selected. The V call is TRBV6-5, the J call TRBJ2-1; no reliable D call. CDR3: CASSYSGLNNEQFF. The DNA of the CDR3 is TGTGCCAGCAGTTACTCGGGCCTAAACAATGAGCAGTTCTTC.